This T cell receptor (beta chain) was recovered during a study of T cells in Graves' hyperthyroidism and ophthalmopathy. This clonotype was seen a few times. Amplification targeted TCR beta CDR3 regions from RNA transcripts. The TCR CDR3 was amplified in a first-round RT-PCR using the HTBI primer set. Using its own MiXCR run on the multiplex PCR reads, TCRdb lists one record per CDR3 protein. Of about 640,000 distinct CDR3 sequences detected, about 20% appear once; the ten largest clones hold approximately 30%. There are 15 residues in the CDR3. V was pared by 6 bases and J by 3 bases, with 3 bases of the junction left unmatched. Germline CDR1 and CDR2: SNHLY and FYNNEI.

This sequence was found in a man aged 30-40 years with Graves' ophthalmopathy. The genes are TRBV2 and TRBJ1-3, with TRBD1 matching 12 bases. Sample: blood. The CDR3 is CASRGTGGYGNTIYF. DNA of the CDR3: TGTGCCAGCAGGGGGACAGGGGGCTATGGAAACACCATATATTTT.